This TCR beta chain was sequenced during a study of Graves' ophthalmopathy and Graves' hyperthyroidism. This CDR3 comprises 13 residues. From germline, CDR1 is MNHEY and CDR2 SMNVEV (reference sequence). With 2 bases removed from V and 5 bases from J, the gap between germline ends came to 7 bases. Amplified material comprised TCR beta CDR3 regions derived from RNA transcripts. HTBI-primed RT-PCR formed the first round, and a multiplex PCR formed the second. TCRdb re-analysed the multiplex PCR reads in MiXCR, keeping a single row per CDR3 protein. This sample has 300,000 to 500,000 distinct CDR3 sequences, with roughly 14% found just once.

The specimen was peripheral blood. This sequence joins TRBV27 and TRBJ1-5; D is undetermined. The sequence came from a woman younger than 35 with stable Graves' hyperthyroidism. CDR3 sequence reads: CASSLGRHQPQHF. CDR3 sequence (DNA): TGTGCCAGCAGTTTAGGGCGGCATCAGCCCCAGCATTTT.